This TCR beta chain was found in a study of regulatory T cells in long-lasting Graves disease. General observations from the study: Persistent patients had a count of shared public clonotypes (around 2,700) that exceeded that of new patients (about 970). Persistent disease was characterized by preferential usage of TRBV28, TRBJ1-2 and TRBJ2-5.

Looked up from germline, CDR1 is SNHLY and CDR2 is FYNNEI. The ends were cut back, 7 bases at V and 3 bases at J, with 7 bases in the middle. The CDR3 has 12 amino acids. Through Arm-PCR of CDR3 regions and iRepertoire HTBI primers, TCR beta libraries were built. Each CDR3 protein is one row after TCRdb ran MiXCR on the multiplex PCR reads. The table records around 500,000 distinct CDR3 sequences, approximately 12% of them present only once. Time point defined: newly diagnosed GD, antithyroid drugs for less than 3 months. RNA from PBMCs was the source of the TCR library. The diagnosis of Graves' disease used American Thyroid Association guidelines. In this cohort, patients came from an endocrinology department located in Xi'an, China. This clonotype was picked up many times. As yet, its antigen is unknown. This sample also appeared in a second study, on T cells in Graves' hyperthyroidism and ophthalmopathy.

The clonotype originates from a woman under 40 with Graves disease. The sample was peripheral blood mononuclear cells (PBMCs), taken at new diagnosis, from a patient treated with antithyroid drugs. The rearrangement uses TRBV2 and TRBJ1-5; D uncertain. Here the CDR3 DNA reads TGTGCCAGCATGAGGGCCAATCAGCCCCAGCATTTT. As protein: CASMRANQPQHF.